Shown below are 13 T cell receptor beta chains from a single sample sequenced in a study of cytomegalovirus exposure and HLA in healthy donors. The PCR had 60 Vbeta and 13 Jbeta primers. This table comes from immunoSEQ multiplex PCR, and its TCRdb copy is limited to in-frame clones, with some not included. Of around 60,000 clones in the sample, around 72% were seen once. Sequenced: PBMCs. These receptors were obtained from a man aged 45-65 years in good health and CMV-seropositive.

This clone has only a few counts. The genes are TRBV30 and TRBJ1-1, with a tentative D call TRBD1 (5 bases). The CDR3 consists of 14 residues. Germline V gives CDR1 GTSNPN, CDR2 SVGIG (reference sequence). V was cut by 3 bases and J by 5 bases, with 16 bases left in between. This chain's CDR3 is CAWRVQGGRTEAFF. CDR3 bases: TGTGCCTGGAGAGTTCAGGGCGGGAGGACTGAAGCTTTCTTT. Variable domain in full (rest from reference TRBV30 and TRBJ1-1): SQTIHQWPATLVQPVGSPLSLECTVEGTSNPNLYWYRQAAGRGLQLLFYSVGIGQISSEVPQNLSASRPQDRQFILSSKKLLLSDSGFYLCAWRVQGGRTEAFFGQGTRLTVV.

The chain is built from TRBV5-6 and TRBJ2-7; no firm D call. V lost 1 base and J lost 4, with 6 bases in between. The CDR3 covers 12 residues. In germline, CDR1 is SGHDT, CDR2 YYEEEE. The CDR3 DNA reads TGTGCCAGCAGCTTGCAAGCGTACGAGCAGTACTTC. Translating gives CASSLQAYEQYF.

This clone was detected once. This chain uses TRBV27 with TRBJ2-2; 7 bases match TRBD2. Germline V gene lookup returns CDR1 MNHEY and CDR2 SMNVEV (reference sequence). This CDR3 has 15 residues. J gave up 1 base and V 3 bases, and 2 bases lay outside the gene matches. This CDR3 is CASSFRGVNTGELFF. Here the CDR3 DNA reads TGTGCCAGCAGTTTCCGGGGGGTGAACACCGGGGAGCTGTTTTTT.

The rearrangement joins TRBV30 to TRBJ1-1, with D perhaps TRBD1 (5 bases). The CDR3 extends over 15 amino acids. In germline, CDR1 is GTSNPN, CDR2 SVGIG (reference sequence). The V and J ends lost 4 bases and 0 bases respectively, with 15 bases between them. In DNA form, the CDR3 reads TGTGCCTGGAATTATGGGGCAGACATGAACACTGAAGCTTTCTTT. Translation: CAWNYGADMNTEAFF.

The chain combines TRBV21-1 with TRBJ2-1; no check of the table's D call, TRBD2, against the DNA was made. TRBV21-1 is flagged as a pseudogene. This CDR3 has 18 residues. CDR3 coding DNA: TGTGCCAGCAGCAAAGAGGCCAGCGGGAGTATTCGGTCCAATGAGCAGTTCTTC. Residues: CASSKEASGSIRSNEQFF.

The chain uses TRBV19 and TRBJ2-1, with 10 nucleotides matching TRBD2. Trimming cost V 7 bases and J 4 bases; bases outside gene matches: 10. Germline CDR1 reads LNHDA; CDR2 reads SQIVND (reference sequence). This CDR3 comprises 16 residues. CDR3 sequence reads: CASMGLAGVRYNEQFF. DNA of the CDR3: TGTGCCAGTATGGGGCTAGCGGGGGTTAGGTACAATGAGCAGTTCTTC.

This chain's CDR3 is CATSGASGGQETQYF. The CDR3 DNA is TGTGCCACCAGCGGGGCTAGCGGGGGTCAAGAGACCCAGTACTTC. The rearrangement joins TRBV15 to TRBJ2-5; 10 bases match TRBD2. The CDR3 is 15 residues long. V trimming: 5 bases; J trimming: 2 bases; junction bases outside the gene matches: 5. The germline CDR1 and CDR2 sequences are LNHNV and YYDKDF (reference sequence).

V is TRBV6-5 and J is TRBJ2-2; TRBD2 matches at 11 bases. The CDR3 sequence is 15 residues long. Germline trimming cut 6 bases from V and 5 bases from J; bases unmatched to any gene: 5. CDR1 MNHEY and CDR2 SVGAGI come from the germline V gene. This CDR3 is CASSRSSGGTGELFF. CDR3 sequence (DNA): TGTGCCAGCAGCCGATCTAGCGGGGGGACCGGGGAGCTGTTTTTT.

This chain joins TRBV19 and TRBJ2-3, with D possibly TRBD1 on 5 matching bases. The CDR3 spans 14 residues. Per germline, CDR1 LNHDA and CDR2 SQIVND (reference sequence). Trimming took off 2 bases at V and 3 bases at J, with 9 bases between the two ends. The CDR3 region is CASSIQGWTDTQYF. CDR3 DNA: TGTGCCAGTAGTATACAGGGTTGGACAGATACGCAGTATTTT.

The gene calls are TRBV7-8 and TRBJ1-2; 7 bases fit TRBD1. V lost 8 bases to trimming and J lost 7 bases; unmatched junction nucleotides: 10. Germline V lookup: CDR1 SGHVS, CDR2 FQNEAQ. This CDR3 contains 13 residues. CDR3: CASYSTGVGGYTF. In nucleotides, the CDR3 is TGTGCCAGCTACTCTACAGGGGTGGGTGGCTACACCTTC.

The chain links TRBV7-9 to TRBJ1-2; a possible D gene is TRBD1 (5 bases). This CDR3 has 14 amino acids. Germline lookup yields CDR1 SEHNR and CDR2 FQNEAQ (reference sequence). V lost 4 bases to trimming and J lost 7 bases, with 16 bases between them. The DNA of the CDR3 is TGTGCCAGCAGCTCCATAAGACGGGGGAGTGGCTACACCTTC. Its protein is CASSSIRRGSGYTF.

This clone appeared a few times. The chain employs TRBV7-8 and TRBJ1-2; the match to TRBD1 covers 10 bases. Germline V gene data show CDR1 as SGHVS and CDR2 as FQNEAQ. This CDR3 region has 15 residues. Trimming at V came to 0 bases and at J to 4 bases, leaving 2 bases not matched to a gene. CDR3 amino acids: CASSLAGTGAYGYTF. The CDR3 nucleotides are TGTGCCAGCAGCTTAGCTGGGACAGGGGCCTATGGCTACACCTTC.

V and J are TRBV5-1 and TRBJ2-2; 7 nucleotides line up with TRBD1. With V trimmed by 5 bases and J by 1 base, 11 bases remained unmatched. This CDR3 has 17 amino acids. Germline CDR1 and CDR2: SGHRS and YFSETQ. The CDR3 DNA reads as TGCGCCAGCAGATGGGCCCCCGGGACAGTGAACACCGGGGAGCTGTTTTTT. This sequence encodes CASRWAPGTVNTGELFF.